This T cell receptor (beta chain) was recorded in a study of T-cell memory formation after mild COVID-19. Study as a whole: In these data, TCR clusters were largely donor specific.

It was 5'RACE with constant-segment primers that produced the TCR alpha and TCR beta cDNA libraries, which carried sample barcodes and UMIs. TCRdb fed the 5' RACE reads into MiXCR, producing one record per CDR3 protein. The table lists 200,000 to 300,000 distinct CDR3 sequences, over 15% of them singletons. This CDR3 comprises 19 residues. Deletions cut 6 bases from V and 5 bases from J, with 32 bases between. Germline CDR1 reads MNHEY; CDR2 reads SMNVEV (reference sequence). V and J are TRBV27 and TRBJ2-7; D tentatively fits TRBD1 or TRBD2 (5 bases each). The clonotype was recovered from an adult woman who had mild COVID-19 (a few samples of this study predate the infection). Cell type and time point are not known. Sequenced material: PBMCs or a T cell subset sorted from them (not recorded which). In DNA form, the CDR3 reads TGTGCCAGCAGAAAATCCACCCCCACCGAGGGGCAGATCGGCGACGAGCAGTACTTC. Its protein product is CASRKSTPTEGQIGDEQYF.